This TCR beta chain was recorded in a study of blood T cell repertoires in COVID-19. TCRdb's table, derived via immunoSEQ multiplex PCR, lists solely in-frame clones and lacks some. The repertoire has approximately 100,000 clones, more than 75% of them found once; the top ten carry around 2%. This CDR3 contains 11 residues. Per the germline V gene, CDR1 is MNHEY and CDR2 is SVGAGI. With 6 bases removed from V and 3 bases from J, the gap between germline ends came to 6 bases. The V gene is TRBV6-5, the J gene TRBJ2-7; no firm D call. The sequenced sample was peripheral blood. The sequence derives from a human donor in a cohort sampled during active COVID-19. The CDR3 region is CASRSGYEQYF. In nucleotides, the CDR3 is TGTGCCAGCAGATCCGGCTACGAGCAGTACTTC.